These T cell receptor beta chains were read from a single sample in a study of beta chain features in type 1 diabetes. The protocol was immunoSEQ multiplex PCR, while the TCRdb copy is restricted to in-frame clones and leaves out a portion. The table includes roughly 730,000 clones, roughly 13% detected once. The sequenced sample was naive CD4+ T cells from blood. The origin of the receptors is a young man with type 1 diabetes. Both conserved end residues are part of each CDR3. D genes are given only for firm matches. Expanded clones are given a class, and other clones once, few, many or no size at all.

D	size	V	J	DNA	CDR3
TRBD1	few	TRBV7-9	TRBJ1-1	TGTGCCAGCAGGCAGGGGGCGACTGAAGCTTTCTTT	CASRQGATEAFF
.	.	TRBV6-5	TRBJ2-5	TGTGCCAGCAGTCGGGGCAGGAGGTGGGAGACCCAGTACTTC	CASSRGRRWETQYF
.	.	TRBV11-2	TRBJ2-1	TGTGCCAGCAGCTTAGGAGGTTTTTGGAGCGCCAATGAGCAGTTCTTC	CASSLGGFWSANEQFF
.	.	TRBV4-1	TRBJ1-2	TGCGCCAGCAGCCAAGTTGGGGGCGCGGGCTATGGCTACACCTTC	CASSQVGGAGYGYTF
.	.	TRBV2	TRBJ1-5	TGTGCCAGCAGGGACACGGGTTTTATCCAGCCCCAGCATTTT	CASRDTGFIQPQHF
.	.	TRBV29-1	TRBJ2-4	TGCAGCGTTGAAGATTTAGGAGGGGCCAACATTCAGTACTTC	CSVEDLGGANIQYF
.	few	TRBV15	TRBJ2-7	TGTGCCACCAGCAGAGATGACCAGGCCTACGAGCAGTACTTC	CATSRDDQAYEQYF
TRBD1	once	TRBV2	TRBJ1-2	TGTGCCAGCAGTGCTCGACAGGGGGCTAACTATGGCTACACCTTC	CASSARQGANYGYTF
TRBD2	.	TRBV6-1	TRBJ2-1	TGTGCCAGCAGGGCTAGCGGGGGCTACAATGAGCAGTTCTTC	CASRASGGYNEQFF
.	.	TRBV12-5	TRBJ2-2	TGTGCTAGTGGTTCTTACAGGGCCACCGGGGAGCTGTTTTTT	CASGSYRATGELFF
TRBD1	.	TRBV18	TRBJ2-1	TGTGCCAGCTCCCAGACAGGACAGGGCGGTGAGCAGTTCTTC	CASSQTGQGGEQFF
.	.	TRBV6-5	TRBJ1-2	TGTGCCAGCAGTTACGGATATGGCTACACCTTC	CASSYGYGYTF
.	few	TRBV30	TRBJ1-5	TGTGCCTGGAGTTTAGGGAGCCTCAATCAGCCCCAGCATTTT	CAWSLGSLNQPQHF
.	few	TRBV27	TRBJ1-6	TGTGCCAGCAGTCTCCTTACGGATCGGAATTCACCCCTCCACTTT	CASSLLTDRNSPLHF
.	.	TRBV5-1	TRBJ2-1	TGCGCCAGCAGCTTGACCCCAGGGTACAATGAGCAGTTCTTC	CASSLTPGYNEQFF
.	few	TRBV5-1	TRBJ1-1	TGCGCCAGCAGCTGGACCGACGGAGACACTGAAGCTTTCTTT	CASSWTDGDTEAFF
.	few	TRBV2	TRBJ1-1	TGTGCCAGCAGCTTCCTTGGGGGGAACACTGAAGCTTTCTTT	CASSFLGGNTEAFF
.	few	TRBV30	TRBJ2-7	TGTGCCTGGAGCCTAGGTGGGCAGATGCGGGACGAGCAGTACTTC	CAWSLGGQMRDEQYF
.	.	TRBV15	TRBJ1-5	TGTGCCACCAGTCCGGGGCGAAATCAGCCCCAGCATTTT	CATSPGRNQPQHF
TRBD1	few	TRBV30	TRBJ2-5	TGTGCCTGGAAGGTGGCAGGGGGAGAGACCCAGTACTTC	CAWKVAGGETQYF
.	once	TRBV5-6	TRBJ1-5	TGTGCCAGCAGCTTGGGGGACTATCAGCCCCAGCATTTT	CASSLGDYQPQHF
TRBD1	.	TRBV18	TRBJ1-2	TGTGCCAGCTCACCACTTGGACAGGCGACTTATGGCTACACCTTC	CASSPLGQATYGYTF
.	.	TRBV7-2	TRBJ1-1	TGTGCCAGCAGCTTAGGGGGCCCGACTGAAGCTTTCTTT	CASSLGGPTEAFF
.	.	TRBV5-6	TRBJ1-1	TGTGCCAGCAGCTTGCTGGGGATTGAAGCTTTCTTT	CASSLLGIEAFF
.	.	TRBV6-1	TRBJ2-3	TGTGCCAGCAGATGGCCAACTGGCACAGATACGCAGTATTTT	CASRWPTGTDTQYF
.	few	TRBV4-1	TRBJ1-1	TGCGCCAGCAGCCGAGACATGAACACTGAAGCTTTCTTT	CASSRDMNTEAFF
.	few	TRBV27	TRBJ1-6	TGTGCCAGCAGTCAACTTGGGGGGAGTCCCCTCCACTTT	CASSQLGGSPLHF
.	.	TRBV7-7	TRBJ2-5	TGTGCCAGCAGCTTAGACAGGGAAGAGACCCAGTACTTC	CASSLDREETQYF
.	.	TRBV9	TRBJ1-2	TGTGCCAGCAGCCAGTCCGACTATGGCTACACCTTC	CASSQSDYGYTF
TRBD1	.	TRBV10-3	TRBJ1-1	TGTGCCATCGGCACAGGGGGGAACACTGAAGCTTTCTTT	CAIGTGGNTEAFF
.	.	TRBV5-6	TRBJ1-2	TGTGCCAGCACCTTGGGTAGCGGCGCCCTTCACGGTGGCTACACCTTC	CASTLGSGALHGGYTF
.	.	TRBV30	TRBJ1-5	TGTGCCTGGAGTCTCAGGGGTTCACGAAATCAGCCCCAGCATTTT	CAWSLRGSRNQPQHF
.	.	TRBV7-9	TRBJ2-7	TGTGCCAGCAGCCTCAAGGGGAGCTCCTACGAGCAGTACTTC	CASSLKGSSYEQYF
.	few	TRBV7-2	TRBJ2-1	TGTGCCAGCAGCTTAGCCGGACCGCCCAGCAATGAGCAGTTCTTC	CASSLAGPPSNEQFF
.	.	TRBV30	TRBJ1-1	TGTGCCTGGAGGAGGGGGGCTGAAGCTTTCTTT	CAWRRGAEAFF
TRBD2	.	TRBV5-1	TRBJ2-1	TGCGCCAGCAGCCTATTCCTTAGCGGGAGCTCCTACAATGAGCAGTTCTTC	CASSLFLSGSSYNEQFF
.	few	TRBV4-1	TRBJ2-7	TGCGCCAGCAGCCAAGGGCGGGGCGGCTACGAGCAGTACTTC	CASSQGRGGYEQYF
.	.	TRBV30	TRBJ1-5	TGTGCCTGGAGTCTACCCAATCAGCCCCAGCATTTT	CAWSLPNQPQHF
.	few	TRBV5-4	TRBJ2-3	TGTGCCAGCAGCTCCGATACTAGCACAGATACGCAGTATTTT	CASSSDTSTDTQYF
TRBD2	.	TRBV27	TRBJ2-1	TGTGCCAGCAGTTCCGATTTTGCCCGACTAGCGGGGGGGCGTAATGAGCAGTTCTTC	CASSSDFARLAGGRNEQFF
TRBD1	.	TRBV18	TRBJ1-2	TGTGCCAGCTCACCACACGACAGGGCTGGCTACACCTTC	CASSPHDRAGYTF
.	.	TRBV7-2	TRBJ1-6	TGTGCCAGCAGCTTAGCGGGTCCTCCGGATTCACCCCTCCACTTT	CASSLAGPPDSPLHF
.	.	TRBV10-3	TRBJ1-1	TGTGCCATCAGAAACAGGGAAGGGAACACTGAAGCTTTCTTT	CAIRNREGNTEAFF
.	.	TRBV6-5	TRBJ2-7	TGTGCCAGCAGTTACGCGGGCCGTGGAGGGTACGAGCAGTACTTC	CASSYAGRGGYEQYF
.	.	TRBV2	TRBJ1-2	TGTGCCAGCAGGGCAGGGCCCTATGGCTACACCTTC	CASRAGPYGYTF
TRBD2	.	TRBV9	TRBJ2-1	TGTGCCAGCAGTCGACTAGCGGGGGGTTGGAATGAGCAGTTCTTC	CASSRLAGGWNEQFF
TRBD2	.	TRBV4-1	TRBJ2-4	TGCGCCAGCAGCCCGGGACTAGCGATAGGGTCTGCCAAAAACATTCAGTACTTC	CASSPGLAIGSAKNIQYF
.	few	TRBV19	TRBJ1-2	TGTGCCAGTAGTATTCCGGACTATGGCTACACCTTC	CASSIPDYGYTF
.	few	TRBV2	TRBJ1-4	TGTGCCAGCAGTCCCCGGGGGCCGGCGCCTAATGAAAAACTGTTTTTT	CASSPRGPAPNEKLFF
.	.	TRBV1	TRBJ2-3	TGCACCAGCAGTTTGACTGTGGGATGCACAGATACGCAGTATTTT	CTSSLTVGCTDTQYF